One sample yielded the 29 T cell receptor beta chains listed below, sequenced in a study of T cell responses to AZD1222 COVID-19 vaccine. Sequenced by immunoSEQ multiplex PCR; TCRdb stores in-frame clones only, minus some. The sample lists 97,000 or so clones; 88% were seen once. Sequenced material: peripheral blood, taken on day 0 of AZD1222 vaccination. All receptors derive from an adult in good health.

This rearrangement joins TRBV19 to TRBJ1-1; D uncertain. CDR1 and CDR2 (germline): LNHDA, SQIVND (reference sequence). The CDR3 has 13 amino acids. Between the trimmed V and J ends, which lost 0 bases and 8 bases, there was a span of 10 bases. CDR3 sequence reads: CASSIERAGEAFF. DNA for the CDR3: TGTGCCAGTAGTATAGAAAGGGCAGGCGAAGCTTTCTTT.

The chain uses TRBV6-4 and TRBJ2-3; 12 nucleotides align to TRBD2. The J segment lost 2 bases and the V segment lost 2 bases, leaving 5 bases of the junction unmatched. The CDR3 sequence is 17 residues long. Looked up from germline, CDR1 is MRHNA and CDR2 is SNTAGT. The DNA for the CDR3 is TGTGCCAGCAGTGACGGGCTAGCGGGAGGGCCCACAGATACGCAGTATTTT. Translation gives CASSDGLAGGPTDTQYF.

V usage is TRBV7-9 and J usage is TRBJ2-1; 12 positions agree with TRBD2. The CDR3 extends over 15 amino acids. CDR1 and CDR2 (germline): SEHNR, FQNEAQ (reference sequence). The junction had 1 base not matched to a gene; V was cut back by 1 base and J by 6 bases. The CDR3 spells CASSLGLAGVNEQFF. CDR3 nucleotides: TGTGCCAGCAGCTTAGGACTAGCGGGAGTCAATGAGCAGTTCTTC.

This clone appeared once. The V call is TRBV7-3, the J call TRBJ1-5; D perhaps matches TRBD1 (6 bases). The CDR3 is 13 amino acids. Trimming cost V 5 bases and J 4 bases, with 9 bases left between them. CDR1 and CDR2 from the germline V gene are SGHTA and FQGTGA. The CDR3 is CASSPQGNQPQHF. As DNA, the CDR3 is TGTGCCAGCAGCCCACAGGGTAATCAGCCCCAGCATTTT.

The chain combines TRBV19 with TRBJ2-5; D perhaps matches TRBD2 (6 bases). Trimming pared 3 bases from V and 5 bases from J, leaving 13 bases between. The CDR3 is 14 residues long. Germline V CDR1 and CDR2: LNHDA, SQIVND (reference sequence). The chain's CDR3 is CASSISGREETQYF. The CDR3 DNA sequence: TGTGCCAGTAGTATTTCCGGGAGAGAGGAGACCCAGTACTTC.

Concerning this clone: The sample holds other DNA sequences that translate to the same CDR3. V and J are TRBV18 and TRBJ1-6; unclear D gene. Per germline, CDR1 KGHSH and CDR2 LQKENI. Trimming removed 0 bases at V and 6 bases at J, with 0 bases between. The CDR3 covers 12 residues. The chain's CDR3 is CASSPPNSPLHF. DNA of the CDR3: TGTGCCAGCTCACCACCTAATTCACCCCTCCACTTT.

The gene calls are TRBV19 and TRBJ2-3, with D unresolved. CDR3 length equals 12 residues. CDR1 is LNHDA, CDR2 SQIVND, per germline (reference sequence). V gave up 6 bases and J gave up 2 bases, with 6 bases separating them. DNA of the CDR3: TGTGCCAGTAGGCGGTCCACAGATACGCAGTATTTT. Translating it yields CASRRSTDTQYF.

The chain recombines TRBV6-5 with TRBJ2-2; perhaps TRBD2 as D (5 bases). The ends were cut back, 6 bases at V and 5 bases at J, with 13 bases in the middle. Germline V CDR1 and CDR2: MNHEY, SVGAGI. The CDR3 runs 14 residues. This CDR3 is CASSRGSGTGELFF. The CDR3 DNA follows: TGTGCCAGCAGCAGAGGATCGGGGACCGGGGAGCTGTTTTTT.

The V call is TRBV6-5, the J call TRBJ1-2; 7 nucleotides match TRBD1. The CDR3 length is 13 residues. The ends lost 5 bases at V and 2 bases at J; junction bases unmatched: 2. CDR1 MNHEY and CDR2 SVGAGI come from the germline V gene. The CDR3: CASSLTGNYGYTF. The CDR3 nucleotides are TGTGCCAGCAGTCTGACAGGGAACTATGGCTACACCTTC.

The rearrangement links TRBV7-3 to TRBJ2-3; a possible D gene is TRBD2 (5 bases). Trimming shortened V by 8 bases and J by 2 bases, and 14 bases separated the two germline ends. Germline loops: CDR1 SGHTA, CDR2 FQGTGA. There are 14 residues in the CDR3. This chain's CDR3 is CASQEVPNTDTQYF. CDR3 nucleotide sequence: TGTGCCAGCCAGGAGGTGCCTAACACAGATACGCAGTATTTT.

The V and J genes are TRBV6-5 and TRBJ1-5; TRBD1 is a possible D gene (6 bases). CDR3 length: 14 amino acids. V was clipped by 10 bases and J by 2 bases, with 15 bases between them. Germline V gene sequence: CDR1 MNHEY, CDR2 SVGAGI. DNA for the CDR3: TGTGCCACCTCGGACAGTTTGGGCAATCAGCCCCAGCATTTT. This gives the protein CATSDSLGNQPQHF.

The V gene is TRBV28, the J gene TRBJ1-2; D remains ambiguous. V lost 4 bases to trimming and J lost 5 bases, with 17 bases between them. The CDR3 is 15 residues long. The V gene's germline CDR1 is MDHEN and CDR2 SYDVKM. The CDR3 nucleotides are TGTGCCAGCAGTTGGGCAGAACAAGGCCCTTATGGCTACACCTTC. Translated: CASSWAEQGPYGYTF.

The chain recombines TRBV6-5 with TRBJ1-1, with TRBD1 identical over 7 bases. The CDR3 sequence is 14 residues long. Per germline, CDR1 MNHEY and CDR2 SVGAGI. Germline trimming cut 6 bases from V and 4 bases from J; bases unmatched to any gene: 8. The CDR3 loop reads CASRRAGGPTEAFF. In DNA form, the CDR3 reads TGTGCCAGCAGACGGGCAGGGGGACCCACTGAAGCTTTCTTT.

J is TRBJ2-5 and V is TRBV7-3; 7 bases match TRBD2. Trimming removed 2 bases from V and 7 bases from J; junction bases left unmatched: 7. This CDR3 spans 14 amino acids. Germline V gene lookup returns CDR1 SGHTA and CDR2 FQGTGA. This CDR3 is CASSLGASGPTQYF. The CDR3 DNA reads as TGTGCCAGCAGCTTAGGGGCTAGCGGTCCGACCCAGTACTTC.

This sequence joins TRBV5-6 and TRBJ2-5; 7 bases align to TRBD1. Germline CDR1 reads SGHDT; CDR2 reads YYEEEE. CDR3 size: 15 residues. V lost 3 bases and J lost 0; bases outside the gene matches: 5. CDR3 coding DNA: TGTGCCAGCAGCTGGGGACAGTCGGACCAAGAGACCCAGTACTTC. This translates into CASSWGQSDQETQYF.

This sequence joins TRBV19 and TRBJ1-1; perhaps TRBD1 as D (6 bases). Germline V gene lookup returns CDR1 LNHDA and CDR2 SQIVND (reference sequence). The CDR3 totals 13 residues. The germline V and J ends were trimmed by 1 base and 4 bases, with 7 bases remaining between them. CDR3 loop: CASSIGGATEAFF. For the CDR3, the DNA is TGTGCCAGTAGTATAGGGGGGGCCACTGAAGCTTTCTTT.

The rearrangement uses TRBV7-9 and TRBJ1-5; weak D call: TRBD1 (6 bases). Trimming left V 5 bases short and J 2 bases short, with 19 bases between. Germline V gene data show CDR1 as SEHNR and CDR2 as FQNEAQ (reference sequence). The CDR3 is 17 residues long. This CDR3 is CASSPGTGQVGNQPQHF. The DNA of the CDR3 is TGTGCCAGCAGCCCCGGTACGGGACAAGTGGGCAATCAGCCCCAGCATTTT.

The V and J genes are TRBV25-1 and TRBJ2-7, with 10 bases aligning to TRBD2. Germline V CDR1 and CDR2: MGHDK, SYGVNS. The CDR3 length is 14 residues. J lost 2 bases, V lost 5 bases, and 3 bases had no gene match. The CDR3 sequence: CASSRTSGTYEQYF. The CDR3, as DNA: TGTGCCAGCAGTAGGACTAGCGGAACCTACGAGCAGTACTTC.

This clone was detected once. V gene TRBV19 combines with J gene TRBJ2-6; D is undetermined. Germline V gene sequence: CDR1 LNHDA, CDR2 SQIVND (reference sequence). V was trimmed by 5 bases and J by 0 bases, leaving 8 bases between them. The CDR3 covers 15 residues. DNA for the CDR3: TGTGCCAGTAGTCAGGATTTCTCTGGGGCCAACGTCCTGACTTTC. Protein: CASSQDFSGANVLTF. Full variable domain (missing parts from reference TRBV19 and TRBJ2-6): DGGITQSPKYLFRKEGQNVTLSCEQNLNHDAMYWYRQDPGQGLRLIYYSQIVNDFQKGDIAEGYSVSREKKESFPLTVTSAQKNPTAFYLCASSQDFSGANVLTFGAGSRLTVL.

The chain combines TRBV7-6 with TRBJ1-5; D is perhaps TRBD1 (5 bases). CDR3 length equals 14 residues. Germline V CDR1 and CDR2: SGHVS, FNYEAQ. Trimming pared 1 base from V and 4 bases from J, leaving 8 bases between. The CDR3 spells CASSLGGRNQPQHF. CDR3 nucleotide sequence: TGTGCCAGCAGCTTAGGGGGACGGAATCAGCCCCAGCATTTT.

This clone was recorded a few times. The chain combines TRBV28 with TRBJ1-1; 7 bases are a match to TRBD1. The CDR3 is made up of 15 amino acids. Germline lookup yields CDR1 MDHEN and CDR2 SYDVKM. The ends lost 3 bases at V and 2 bases at J; junction bases unmatched: 6. The DNA of the CDR3 is TGTGCCAGCAGTTTCCCGGGACAGTTAAACACTGAAGCTTTCTTT. Translation: CASSFPGQLNTEAFF.

The chain recombines TRBV3-1 (or the pseudogene TRBV3-2) with TRBJ2-7; TRBD1 aligns across 8 bases. This CDR3 is built from 15 residues. Trimming removed 0 bases from V and 10 bases from J; junction bases left unmatched: 11. Germline-derived CDR1 and CDR2 are LGHDT and YNNKEL (reference sequence). The CDR3: CASSQDPTGALGQYF. The CDR3 DNA reads TGTGCCAGCAGCCAAGACCCGACAGGGGCGCTGGGACAGTACTTC.

The rearrangement joins TRBV7-9 to TRBJ1-4; D may be TRBD1 (5 bases). The germline CDR1 and CDR2 sequences are SEHNR and FQNEAQ (reference sequence). The CDR3 is 13 amino acids. Trimming left V 3 bases short and J 9 bases short, with 11 bases between. The CDR3 loop is CASSLGGVQKLFF. DNA for the CDR3: TGTGCCAGCAGCTTGGGGGGAGTTCAAAAACTGTTTTTT. The whole variable domain, remainder taken from reference TRBV7-9 and TRBJ1-4, is DTGVSQNPRHKITKRGQNVTFRCDPISEHNRLYWYRQTLGQGPEFLTYFQNEAQLEKSRLLSDRFSAERPKGSFSTLEIQRTEQGDSAMYLCASSLGGVQKLFFGSGTQLSVL.

The gene calls are TRBV30 and TRBJ2-4, with 9 bases identical to TRBD2. The CDR3 extends over 15 amino acids. Germline V gene data show CDR1 as GTSNPN and CDR2 as SVGIG (reference sequence). V trimming: 1 base; J trimming: 1 base; junction bases outside the gene matches: 2. DNA of the CDR3: TGTGCCTGGAGTGGCGGGAGGGCGGCCAAAAACATTCAGTACTTC. Amino acids: CAWSGGRAAKNIQYF.

The J gene is TRBJ1-2, the V gene TRBV4-2, with 9 bases lining up with TRBD1. Germline trimming cut 1 base from V and 6 bases from J; bases unmatched to any gene: 6. Germline CDR1 LGHNA, CDR2 YNFKEQ. CDR3 size: 15 residues. CDR3 sequence reads: CASSQAKGQGNGYTF. The CDR3 DNA reads as TGTGCCAGCAGCCAAGCTAAGGGACAGGGAAATGGCTACACCTTC.

The chain employs TRBV28 and TRBJ1-2; no definite D call. V was trimmed by 5 bases and J by 2 bases, leaving 15 bases between them. The CDR3 has 15 amino acids. The germline V gene has CDR1 MDHEN and CDR2 SYDVKM. This chain's CDR3 is CASSPSSTRNYGYTF. The CDR3 DNA is TGTGCCAGCAGTCCATCTTCGACAAGAAACTATGGCTACACCTTC.

The J gene is TRBJ2-2, the V gene TRBV29-1; tentatively, D is TRBD1 (5 bases). Germline-derived CDR1 and CDR2 are SQVTM and ANQGSEA. The V gene lost 4 bases and the J gene lost 6 bases, with 18 bases spanning the gap. This CDR3 has 15 amino acids. The CDR3: CSVGGGQGLAGELFF. In DNA form, the CDR3 reads TGCAGCGTTGGGGGTGGCCAGGGCCTTGCCGGGGAGCTGTTTTTT.

The chain has TRBV19 and TRBJ2-6; perhaps TRBD2 as D (6 bases). CDR3 length: 17 residues. Trimming left V 4 bases short and J 0 bases short, with 13 bases between. CDR1 and CDR2 (germline): LNHDA, SQIVND (reference sequence). The CDR3 nucleotides read TGTGCCAGTAGTACCTGGGGACTTAGCTCTGGGGCCAACGTCCTGACTTTC. This encodes CASSTWGLSSGANVLTF.

This clone was counted a single time. The chain joins TRBV6-5 to TRBJ2-1, with D maybe TRBD2 (6 bases). Germline CDR1 and CDR2: MNHEY and SVGAGI. This CDR3 is built from 15 residues. The V gene lost 0 bases and the J gene lost 3 bases, with 9 bases spanning the gap. The CDR3 region is CASSYSTGGYNEQFF. CDR3 nucleotides: TGTGCCAGCAGTTACTCGACCGGGGGCTACAATGAGCAGTTCTTC.